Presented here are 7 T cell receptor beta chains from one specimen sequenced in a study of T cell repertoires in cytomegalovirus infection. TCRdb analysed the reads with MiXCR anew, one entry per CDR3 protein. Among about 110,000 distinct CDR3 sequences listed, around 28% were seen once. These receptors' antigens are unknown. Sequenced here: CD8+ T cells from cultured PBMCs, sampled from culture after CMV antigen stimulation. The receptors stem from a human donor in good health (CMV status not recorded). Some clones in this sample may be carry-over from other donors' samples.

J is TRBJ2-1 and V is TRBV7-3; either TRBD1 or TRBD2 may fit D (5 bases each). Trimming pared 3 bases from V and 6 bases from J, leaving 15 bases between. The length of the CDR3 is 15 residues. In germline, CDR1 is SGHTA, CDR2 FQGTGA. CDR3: CASSFSGTGINEQFF. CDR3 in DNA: TGTGCCAGCAGCTTTTCCGGGACGGGGATCAATGAGCAGTTCTTC.

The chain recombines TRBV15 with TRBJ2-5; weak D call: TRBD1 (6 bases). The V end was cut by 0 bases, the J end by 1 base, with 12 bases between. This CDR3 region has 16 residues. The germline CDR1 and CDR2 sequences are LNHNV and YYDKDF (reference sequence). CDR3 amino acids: CATSRELGGPQETQYF. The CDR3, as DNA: TGTGCCACCAGCAGAGAATTAGGGGGACCCCAAGAGACCCAGTACTTC.

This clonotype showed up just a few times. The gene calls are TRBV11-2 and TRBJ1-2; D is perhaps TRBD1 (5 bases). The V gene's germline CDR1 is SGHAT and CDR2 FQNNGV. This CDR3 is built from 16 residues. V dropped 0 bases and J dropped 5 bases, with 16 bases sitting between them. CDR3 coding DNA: TGTGCCAGCAGCTTAGAATGGGGGGACGTAGCTTATGGCTACACCTTC. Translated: CASSLEWGDVAYGYTF. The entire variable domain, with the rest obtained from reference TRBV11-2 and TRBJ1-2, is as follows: EAGVAQSPRYKIIEKRQSVAFWCNPISGHATLYWYQQILGQGPKLLIQFQNNGVVDDSQLPKDRFSAERLKGVDSTLKIQPAKLEDSAVYLCASSLEWGDVAYGYTFGSGTRLTVV.

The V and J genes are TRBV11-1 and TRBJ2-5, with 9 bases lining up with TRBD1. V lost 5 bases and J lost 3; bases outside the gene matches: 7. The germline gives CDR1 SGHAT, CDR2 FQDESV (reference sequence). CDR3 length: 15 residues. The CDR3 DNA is TGTGCCAGCAGCACACTCTGGACAGGGGAAGAGACCCAGTACTTC. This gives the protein CASSTLWTGEETQYF.

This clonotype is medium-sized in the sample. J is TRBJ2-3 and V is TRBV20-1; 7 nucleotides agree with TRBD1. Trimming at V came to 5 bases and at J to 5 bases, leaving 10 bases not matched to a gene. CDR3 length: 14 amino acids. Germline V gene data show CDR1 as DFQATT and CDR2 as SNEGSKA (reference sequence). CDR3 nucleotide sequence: TGCAGTGCTTCTATACTAACAGGGGAAGATACGCAGTATTTT. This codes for CSASILTGEDTQYF.

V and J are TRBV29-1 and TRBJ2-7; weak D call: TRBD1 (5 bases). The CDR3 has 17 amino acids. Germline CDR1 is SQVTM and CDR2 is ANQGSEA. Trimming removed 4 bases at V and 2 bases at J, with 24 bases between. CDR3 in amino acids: CSVVILLTGKNPYEQYF. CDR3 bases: TGCAGCGTTGTTATCCTATTAACAGGCAAAAATCCCTACGAGCAGTACTTC.

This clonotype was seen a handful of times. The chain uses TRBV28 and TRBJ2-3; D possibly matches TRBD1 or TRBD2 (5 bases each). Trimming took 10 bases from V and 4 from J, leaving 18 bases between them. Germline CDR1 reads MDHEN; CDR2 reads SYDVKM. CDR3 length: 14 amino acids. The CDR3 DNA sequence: TGTGCCATACTACCGGGGCAACAAGCAGATACGCAGTATTTT. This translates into CAILPGQQADTQYF.